This T cell receptor (beta chain) was documented in a study of long-term antiretroviral therapy in people with HIV. Germline V CDR1 and CDR2: SGHRS, YFSETQ. The CDR3 length is 16 residues. Trimming took 0 bases from V and 2 from J; bases not matched to a gene: 8. The libraries were made with immunoSEQ v3.0 at survey level. Sequenced by immunoSEQ multiplex PCR; TCRdb stores in-frame clones only, minus some. Of some 17,000 clones in the sample, around nine tenths were seen once. The chain uses TRBV5-1 and TRBJ2-7, with 7 nucleotides matching TRBD1. Specimen: unsorted PBMCs, collected 6.9 years after starting antiretroviral therapy. The receptor's source is a man in his fifties or sixties with HIV. CDR3 nucleotides: TGCGCCAGCAGCTTGGCCAGGACAGGTGACACCTACGAGCAGTACTTC. It encodes CASSLARTGDTYEQYF.